This T cell receptor (beta chain) came from a study of T-cell memory formation after mild COVID-19. In its sample, this clonotype was seen a few times. Its antigen remains unidentified. Constant-segment primers were used for 5'RACE, and the resulting TCR alpha and TCR beta cDNA libraries carried sample barcodes and UMIs. MiXCR was run by TCRdb on the 5' RACE reads, yielding one entry per CDR3 protein. Of fewer than 250,000 distinct CDR3 sequences listed, about 11% are singletons. The study, taken as a whole, reports: SARS-CoV-2 specificity of second-wave clones peaking day 37 was unconfirmed. Those CD4+ clones that contracted were mainly in CM and EM (CD8+ ones in EMRA). Some clones that responded were present in memory (sampled pre-infection), which suggests cross-reactive memory joined.

In germline, CDR1 is SGHVS, CDR2 FNYEAQ. The CDR3 totals 14 residues. V dropped 1 base and J dropped 4 bases, with 11 bases sitting between them. Material: PBMCs or a T cell subset sorted from them (not recorded which). The rearrangement uses TRBV7-6 and TRBJ2-7, with no clear D. This TCR derives from a man aged 18 to 29 who had mild COVID-19 (a few samples of this study predate the infection). Cell type and time point are not known. CDR3 DNA sequence: TGTGCCAGCAGCTTAGGGCAGGCCCGATACGAGCAGTACTTC. Amino acid sequence: CASSLGQARYEQYF.